This entry is about one T cell receptor beta chain. Negative isolation yielded CD8+ and CD4+ T cells; FACS enriched TEMRA cells. The CDR3 contains 14 residues. Germline CDR1 reads SQVTM; CDR2 reads ANQGSEA. V was pared by 4 bases and J by 1 base, with 13 bases between. This record belongs to a study of CD8 T cells in Susac syndrome. After extraction with the RNeasy kit, roughly 0.5 to 1 ug of the RNA was reverse transcribed using random hexamers. TCR beta CDR3 was amplified by immunoSEQ covering 54 Vbeta and 13 Jbeta. TCRdb reprocessed the immunoSEQ multiplex PCR reads via MiXCR and lists one record per CDR3 protein. The sample yields 150,000 to 200,000 distinct CDR3 sequences, about 95% seen once.

The specimen sequenced was CD8+ T cells from PBMCs. V and J are TRBV29-1 and TRBJ1-1; D remains ambiguous. The TCR sequence derives from a human donor with multiple sclerosis. The CDR3: CSVGGGFGNTEAFF. The CDR3 DNA follows: TGCAGCGTTGGAGGAGGCTTCGGGAACACTGAAGCTTTCTTT.